Here is one T cell receptor (beta chain) with its context. This record belongs to a study of blood T cells in healthy people across ages. Study context: Capture by template switching was about one barcoded beta molecule per two T cells.

Next came a second PCR, run for about 7 to 12 cycles, which used a sample-barcoded 5' primer along with a J-beta primer mix. TCRdb re-derived calls from the 5' RACE reads in MiXCR, one entry per CDR3 protein. The repertoire has about 780,000 distinct CDR3 sequences, approximately 24% of them found once; the top ten carry around 3%. The sample was also linked to a second study, of T cells of mothers and their children.

This clonotype was obtained from a boy aged 5-17 years in good health. Sequencing input: blood.

The CDR3 here is CASSSAGVLSYEQYF. The CDR3 coding sequence is TGTGCCAGCAGCTCGGCGGGGGTCCTGTCCTACGAGCAGTACTTC. The J gene is TRBJ2-7, the V gene TRBV7-9; 7 bases align to TRBD2. This CDR3 spans 15 amino acids. After removal of 4 bases from V and 1 base from J, the junction contained 7 bases not matched to a gene. Germline CDR1 SEHNR, CDR2 FQNEAQ (reference sequence).